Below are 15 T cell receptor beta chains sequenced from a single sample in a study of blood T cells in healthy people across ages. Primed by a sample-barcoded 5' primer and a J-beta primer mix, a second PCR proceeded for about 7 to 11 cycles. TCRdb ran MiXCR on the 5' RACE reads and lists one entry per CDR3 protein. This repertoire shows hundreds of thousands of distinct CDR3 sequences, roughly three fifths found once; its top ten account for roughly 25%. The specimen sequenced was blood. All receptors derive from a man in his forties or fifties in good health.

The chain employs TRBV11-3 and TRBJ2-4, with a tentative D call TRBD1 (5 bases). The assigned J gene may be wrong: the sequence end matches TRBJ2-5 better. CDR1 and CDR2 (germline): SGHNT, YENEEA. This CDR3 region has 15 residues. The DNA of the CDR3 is TGTGCCAGCAGCTTAGTTCGGCAGGGCGAAGAGACCCAGTACTTC. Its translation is CASSLVRQGEETQYF.

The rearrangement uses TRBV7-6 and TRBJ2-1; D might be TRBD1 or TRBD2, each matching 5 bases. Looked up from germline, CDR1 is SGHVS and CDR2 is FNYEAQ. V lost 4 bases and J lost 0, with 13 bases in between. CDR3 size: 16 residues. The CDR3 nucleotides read TGTGCCAGCAGCTCAACCCGGGACCACTCCTACAATGAGCAGTTCTTC. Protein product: CASSSTRDHSYNEQFF.

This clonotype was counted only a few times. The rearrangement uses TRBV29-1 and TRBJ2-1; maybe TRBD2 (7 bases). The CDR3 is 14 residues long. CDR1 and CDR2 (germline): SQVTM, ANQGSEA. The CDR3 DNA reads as TGCAGTGGGGGCGGGGGTAGCTCCTACAATGAGCAGTTCTTC. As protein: CSGGGGSSYNEQFF.

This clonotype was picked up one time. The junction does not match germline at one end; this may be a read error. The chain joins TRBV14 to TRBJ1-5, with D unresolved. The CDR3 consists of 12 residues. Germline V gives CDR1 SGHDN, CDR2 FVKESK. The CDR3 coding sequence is TGTGCCAGCAGCCAAGGGGATGCGCCCCGGCATTTT. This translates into CASSQGDAPRHF.

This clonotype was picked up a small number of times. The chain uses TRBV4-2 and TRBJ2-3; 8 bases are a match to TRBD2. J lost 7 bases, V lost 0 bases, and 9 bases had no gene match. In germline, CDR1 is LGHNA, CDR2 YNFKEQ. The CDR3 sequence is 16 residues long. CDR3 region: CASSQEISGAQYTQYF. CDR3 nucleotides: TGTGCCAGCAGCCAAGAGATTAGCGGGGCCCAGTATACGCAGTATTTT.

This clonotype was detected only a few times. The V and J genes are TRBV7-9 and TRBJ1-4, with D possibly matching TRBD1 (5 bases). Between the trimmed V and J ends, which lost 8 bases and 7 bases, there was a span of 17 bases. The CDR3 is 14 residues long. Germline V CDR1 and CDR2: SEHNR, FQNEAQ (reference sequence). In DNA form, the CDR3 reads TGTGCCAGCCATGAGGGGAAAGCGGGTGAAAAACTGTTTTTT. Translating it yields CASHEGKAGEKLFF. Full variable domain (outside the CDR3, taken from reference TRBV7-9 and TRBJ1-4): DTGVSQNPRHKITKRGQNVTFRCDPISEHNRLYWYRQTLGQGPEFLTYFQNEAQLEKSRLLSDRFSAERPKGSFSTLEIQRTEQGDSAMYLCASHEGKAGEKLFFGSGTQLSVL.

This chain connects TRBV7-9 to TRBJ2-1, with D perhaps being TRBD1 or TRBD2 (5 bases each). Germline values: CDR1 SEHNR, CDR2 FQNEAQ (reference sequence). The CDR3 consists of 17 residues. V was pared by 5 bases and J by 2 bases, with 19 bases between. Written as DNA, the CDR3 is TGTGCCAGCAGCCCGCATTTTCGGGGACCTACCTACAATGAGCAGTTCTTC. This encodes CASSPHFRGPTYNEQFF.

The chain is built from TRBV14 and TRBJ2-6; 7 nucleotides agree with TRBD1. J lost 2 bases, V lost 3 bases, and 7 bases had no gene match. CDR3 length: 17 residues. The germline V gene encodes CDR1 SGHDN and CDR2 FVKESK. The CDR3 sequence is CASSHDVTGTGANVLTF. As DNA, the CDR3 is TGTGCCAGCAGCCACGATGTGACAGGGACTGGGGCCAACGTCCTGACTTTC.

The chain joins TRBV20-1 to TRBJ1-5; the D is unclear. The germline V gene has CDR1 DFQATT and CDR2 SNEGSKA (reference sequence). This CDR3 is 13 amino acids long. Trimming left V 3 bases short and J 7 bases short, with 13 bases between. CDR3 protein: CSASPRERQPQHF. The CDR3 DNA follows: TGCAGTGCTAGCCCAAGGGAGAGGCAGCCCCAGCATTTT.

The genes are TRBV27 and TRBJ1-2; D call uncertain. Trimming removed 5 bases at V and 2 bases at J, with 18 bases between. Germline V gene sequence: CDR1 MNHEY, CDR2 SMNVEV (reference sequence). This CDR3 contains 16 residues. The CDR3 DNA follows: TGTGCCAGCAGTGATCGTCCCAGGCCGCGAAACTATGGCTACACCTTC. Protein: CASSDRPRPRNYGYTF.

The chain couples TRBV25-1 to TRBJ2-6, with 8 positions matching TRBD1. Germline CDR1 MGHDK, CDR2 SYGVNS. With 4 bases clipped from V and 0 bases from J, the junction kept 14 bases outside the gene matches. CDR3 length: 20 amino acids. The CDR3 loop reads CASSAWGTGTGSSGANVLTF. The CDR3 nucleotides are TGTGCCAGCAGTGCTTGGGGAACCGGGACAGGCAGCTCTGGGGCCAACGTCCTGACTTTC.

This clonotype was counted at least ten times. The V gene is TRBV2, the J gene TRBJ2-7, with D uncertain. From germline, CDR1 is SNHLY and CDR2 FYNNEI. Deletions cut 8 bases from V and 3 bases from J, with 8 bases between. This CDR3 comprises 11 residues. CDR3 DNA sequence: TGTGCCAGCGGCAGAGGCTACGAGCAGTACTTC. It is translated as CASGRGYEQYF.

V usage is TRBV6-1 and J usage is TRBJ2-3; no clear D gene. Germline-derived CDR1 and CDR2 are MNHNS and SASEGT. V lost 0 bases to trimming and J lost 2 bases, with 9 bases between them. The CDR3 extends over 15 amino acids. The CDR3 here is CASSEAFGLTDTQYF. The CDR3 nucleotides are TGTGCCAGCAGTGAAGCGTTTGGCCTCACAGATACGCAGTATTTT.

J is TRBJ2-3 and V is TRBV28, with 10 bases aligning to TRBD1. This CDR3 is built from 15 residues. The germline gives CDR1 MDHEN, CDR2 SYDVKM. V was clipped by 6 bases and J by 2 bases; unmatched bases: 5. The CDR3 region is CASRRDRGHTDTQYF. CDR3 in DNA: TGTGCCAGCAGGAGGGACAGGGGCCACACAGATACGCAGTATTTT.

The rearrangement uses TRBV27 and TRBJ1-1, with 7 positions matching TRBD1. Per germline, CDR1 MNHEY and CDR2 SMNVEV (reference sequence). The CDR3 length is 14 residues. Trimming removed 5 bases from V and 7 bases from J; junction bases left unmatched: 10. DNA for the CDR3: TGTGCCAGCAGTATGCGACAGGGAGAAAGTGAAGCTTTCTTT. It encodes CASSMRQGESEAFF.